Listed here is a single TCR beta chain. Documented time point: patch test 3, about 24 weeks after DPC sensitization. Treatment indicated: therapeutic diphenylcyclopropenone sensitization with weekly scalp DPC. V lost 6 bases, J lost 5 bases, and 7 bases stayed unmatched. Per the germline V gene, CDR1 is KGHSH and CDR2 is LQKENI. The CDR3 spans 14 residues. This sample was taken from a study of human T cells and chemical hapten exposure. Background on the study: Patch tests put 0.01% DPC on the upper back, and the results were checked at 6 days.

In the source study's methods: Samples contained a median of roughly 93,000 TCRs, with a range of roughly 20,000 to 700,000. MiXCR, applied by TCRdb to the RACE reads, yields one record per CDR3 protein. The V and J calls were not made by the authors but by TCRdb's processing. The data contain 190,000 or so distinct CDR3 sequences, roughly a quarter of them singletons. This rearrangement joins TRBV18 to TRBJ2-7; 10 bases align to TRBD2. Source: whole blood, taken in connection with sensitization to the hapten diphenylcyclopropenone (DPC). This TCR was sampled from a woman aged 40 to 49 with alopecia areata. Some clones in this sample may be carry-over from other donors' samples. Here the CDR3 DNA reads TGTGCCAGCTCGCCCGGGACTAGCGAACACGAGCAGTACTTC. This codes for CASSPGTSEHEQYF.